The rows below give T cell receptor beta chains drawn from one sample of a study of OX40 agonist ivuxolimab in advanced cancers. Generated by immunoSEQ multiplex PCR, the TCRdb table keeps only in-frame clones and is missing some. Found here are tens of thousands of clones, around 89% of them singletons; the top ten hold around 46%. Sequenced here: CD4+ or CD8+ T cells sorted from blood, sampled in a trial of the OX40 agonist ivuxolimab. The origin of the receptors is an adult with an advanced solid tumor such as melanoma, head and neck, liver or kidney cancer. Both conserved end residues are part of each CDR3. Each record gives: J gene, V gene, CDR3 protein.

>TRBJ1-1|TRBV4-1
CASSQRTGLDTEAFF
>TRBJ2-3|TRBV6-5
CASSYSGLGSTDTQYF
>TRBJ2-7|TRBV7-9
CASSLVGQGAGEQYF
>TRBJ2-3|TRBV9
CASSLNTGAHTQYF
>TRBJ2-2|TRBV2
CASSRDSFTNTGELFF
>TRBJ1-2|TRBV5-5
CASSAGGSYGYTF
>TRBJ2-1|TRBV13
CASSPGGVEQFF
>TRBJ1-3|TRBV5-4
CASSLGQGALDTIYF
>TRBJ2-7|TRBV28
CASSFRRQGDREQYF
>TRBJ1-2|TRBV30
CALNLKVDGYTF
>TRBJ1-2|TRBV4-1
CASSQDKGNNKHGYTF
>TRBJ2-1|TRBV28
CASSLVTSVDEQFF
>TRBJ1-5|TRBV7-9
CASSLGYHQGGNQPQHF
>TRBJ2-3|TRBV25-1
CASSEYGDFKGTDTQYF
>TRBJ1-2|TRBV2
CAQSQVIYGYTF
>TRBJ1-1|TRBV27
CASSHRENTEAFF
>TRBJ2-1|TRBV14
CASSQWVGQYNEQFF
>TRBJ1-1|TRBV10-3
CAISDDTEAFF